These T cell receptor beta chains were read from a single sample in a study of T cells expressing NK-cell markers. TCRdb reprocessed the 5' RACE reads and stores each CDR3 protein as one record, lacking DNA. This table holds about 460,000 distinct CDR3 sequences. Material for sequencing was blood T cells: a sorted CD56 or NKG2C T cell subset, CD4+ or CD8+ T cells, or bulk PBMC T cells (not recorded which). Receptor source: a woman in her fifties or sixties in good health. The CDR3 runs from the conserved cysteine through the conserved F or W.

V	J	CDR3
TRBV25-1	TRBJ2-7	CASSEFIPRGTSGSHNSYEQYF
TRBV6-1	TRBJ1-3	CASSAGDTGVSGNTIYF
TRBV14	TRBJ1-2	CASSQVSWGSLYGYTF
TRBV10-2	TRBJ2-2	CASSRPVLAGANTGELFF
TRBV5-1	TRBJ1-1	CASSLGHTVMNTEAFF
TRBV29-1	TRBJ2-1	CSVRGLDLNEQFF
TRBV7-9	TRBJ1-3	CASSLEVSGNTIYF
TRBV14	TRBJ1-1	CASSQVWRDEAFF
TRBV12-3/TRBV12-4	TRBJ1-6	CASRIGTENSPLHF
TRBV15	TRBJ2-4	CATSGRRDGIQYF
TRBV7-2	TRBJ1-2	CASSYLGAIGEGYTF
TRBV4-2	TRBJ2-2	CASSQAGQNTGELFF
TRBV2	TRBJ1-4	CASSPFSVGTNEKLFF
TRBV15	TRBJ1-4	CATSSGQGGGEKLFF
TRBV10-3	TRBJ2-6	CAIKGHSGANVLTF